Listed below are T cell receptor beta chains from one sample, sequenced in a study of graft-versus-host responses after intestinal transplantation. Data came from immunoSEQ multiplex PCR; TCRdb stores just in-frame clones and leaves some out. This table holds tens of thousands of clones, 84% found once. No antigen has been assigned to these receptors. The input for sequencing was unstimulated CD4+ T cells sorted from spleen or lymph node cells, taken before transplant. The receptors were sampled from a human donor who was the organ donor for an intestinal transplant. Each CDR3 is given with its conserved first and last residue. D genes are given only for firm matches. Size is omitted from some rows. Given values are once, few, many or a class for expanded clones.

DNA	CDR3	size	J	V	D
TGCAGCGCTCAACTCAATGCAGATACGCAGTATTTT	CSAQLNADTQYF	.	TRBJ2-3	TRBV29-1	.
TGCAGTGCTAGCCTTGATGGCTACACCTTC	CSASLDGYTF	.	TRBJ1-2	TRBV20-1	.
TGTGCCAGCAGCTCCCACAGCGGGGGTGGAAACACCATATATTTT	CASSSHSGGGNTIYF	.	TRBJ1-3	TRBV11-2	.
TGTGCCAGCAGTTTTCAGGGACAGGGTAATGAAAAACTGTTTTTT	CASSFQGQGNEKLFF	few	TRBJ1-4	TRBV28	TRBD1
TGTGCCATCAGTGCCAGGGCCTCTAGCACAGATACGCAGTATTTT	CAISARASSTDTQYF	.	TRBJ2-3	TRBV10-3	.
TGTGCCAGCAGCTATAGACAGGGCCAGCCCCAGCATTTT	CASSYRQGQPQHF	once	TRBJ1-5	TRBV7-2	TRBD1
TGCGCCAGCAGCGGGTGGGGGGAGACTGAAGCTTTCTTT	CASSGWGETEAFF	.	TRBJ1-1	TRBV5-1	.
TGTGCCTGGAGTACTAGCGGGGGGGCCACTGAGCAGTTCTTC	CAWSTSGGATEQFF	.	TRBJ2-1	TRBV30	TRBD2
TGTGCCAGCAGTCGCGGGAGCACTGAAGCTTTCTTT	CASSRGSTEAFF	.	TRBJ1-1	TRBV6-5	.
TGTGCCTGGAGTTTGGGCCTCTCTGGAAACACCATATATTTT	CAWSLGLSGNTIYF	.	TRBJ1-3	TRBV30	.
TGTGCCATCACCGGGACAGGGGGCAATGAGCAGTTCTTC	CAITGTGGNEQFF	.	TRBJ2-1	TRBV10-3	TRBD1
TGTGCCAGCAGTGACGTGACGCTACAGAAGACCCAGTACTTC	CASSDVTLQKTQYF	.	TRBJ2-5	TRBV6-1	.
TGTGCCAGCAGTCCGACACAGGGTTTCTATGGCTACACCTTC	CASSPTQGFYGYTF	.	TRBJ1-2	TRBV27	.
TGTGCCAGCAGCAACCGAGGGGGCCCCTATGGCTACACCTTC	CASSNRGGPYGYTF	.	TRBJ1-2	TRBV28	TRBD1
TGTGCCAGCAGTGAACAGAGGGGGACCTACCAAGAGACCCAGTACTTC	CASSEQRGTYQETQYF	.	TRBJ2-5	TRBV6-1	.
TGCGCCAGCAGCTACCAAGTAGGGGGGAACACTGAAGCTTTCTTT	CASSYQVGGNTEAFF	.	TRBJ1-1	TRBV5-1	.
TGTGCCACCAGCAGAGATCAGGAGGTGTATGAGCAGTTCTTC	CATSRDQEVYEQFF	.	TRBJ2-1	TRBV15	.
TGTGCCAGCGGTTTTAGGGGGACGGGTTATAATTCACCCCTCCACTTT	CASGFRGTGYNSPLHF	.	TRBJ1-6	TRBV7-9	.
TGCGCCAGCAGCTTAGGGGGCGAGGGCACTGAAGCTTTCTTT	CASSLGGEGTEAFF	.	TRBJ1-1	TRBV5-1	TRBD1
TGTGCCAGCAGTTTACGTAGAGGGGGCGGCAATCAGCCCCAGCATTTT	CASSLRRGGGNQPQHF	.	TRBJ1-5	TRBV28	TRBD1
TGTGCCAGCAGCCAAGCAGGGGCCTCCCAAGAGACCCAGTACTTC	CASSQAGASQETQYF	.	TRBJ2-5	TRBV14	.
TGCGCCAGCAGCCCACTTACACAGGGTACCTACAATGAGCAGTTCTTC	CASSPLTQGTYNEQFF	.	TRBJ2-1	TRBV5-1	.
TGTGCCAGCAGTTTCTATGGCAGGGGCTACAATGAGCAGTTCTTC	CASSFYGRGYNEQFF	.	TRBJ2-1	TRBV28	.
TGTGCCAGCAGCCCTCGAACGGATGGGAGTGATACGCAGTATTTT	CASSPRTDGSDTQYF	.	TRBJ2-3	TRBV9	.
TGCGCCAGCAGTATAGAAGAGGGCAATCAGCCCCAGCATTTT	CASSIEEGNQPQHF	.	TRBJ1-5	TRBV10-2	.
TGTGCCGCTTGTTTTTCAGGCCAAGAGACCCAGTACTTC	CAACFSGQETQYF	.	TRBJ2-5	TRBV6-1	.
TGTGCCAGCAGTTCCCCCTCCAATGAGCAGTTCTTC	CASSSPSNEQFF	.	TRBJ2-1	TRBV6-1	.
TGTGCCAGCAGCCCGGGTTTAGCGAACACCGGGGAGCTGTTTTTT	CASSPGLANTGELFF	.	TRBJ2-2	TRBV9	.
TGTGCCAGCTCACCTCCTAGCGGGGGGGCAAATGAGCAGTTCTTC	CASSPPSGGANEQFF	.	TRBJ2-1	TRBV18	TRBD2
TGTGCCAGCAGCGCGAGACAGGGAGCCTCTGGGGCCAACGTCCTGACTTTC	CASSARQGASGANVLTF	once	TRBJ2-6	TRBV9	TRBD1
TGTGCCATCAGTGAGTCGACGGGGGCCGGGGAGCTGTTTTTT	CAISESTGAGELFF	.	TRBJ2-2	TRBV10-3	.
TGTGCCAGCAGCTTAGCTAACAGGATGAACACTGAAGCTTTCTTT	CASSLANRMNTEAFF	.	TRBJ1-1	TRBV7-9	.
TGTGCCAGCAGTTACCTGACAGGGGTTGGAAACACCATATATTTT	CASSYLTGVGNTIYF	.	TRBJ1-3	TRBV6-5	TRBD1
TGTGCCAGCAGCTTAGTACAGTTGATCACAGATACGCAGTATTTT	CASSLVQLITDTQYF	few	TRBJ2-3	TRBV7-8	.
TGTGCCAGCAGCGTAGGGGTAGGGGAACAAGAGACCCAGTACTTC	CASSVGVGEQETQYF	.	TRBJ2-5	TRBV9	.
TGCGCCAGCAGCCAGCGATCCCTAGCGGGGGAACAAGAGACCCAGTACTTC	CASSQRSLAGEQETQYF	.	TRBJ2-5	TRBV4-1	TRBD2